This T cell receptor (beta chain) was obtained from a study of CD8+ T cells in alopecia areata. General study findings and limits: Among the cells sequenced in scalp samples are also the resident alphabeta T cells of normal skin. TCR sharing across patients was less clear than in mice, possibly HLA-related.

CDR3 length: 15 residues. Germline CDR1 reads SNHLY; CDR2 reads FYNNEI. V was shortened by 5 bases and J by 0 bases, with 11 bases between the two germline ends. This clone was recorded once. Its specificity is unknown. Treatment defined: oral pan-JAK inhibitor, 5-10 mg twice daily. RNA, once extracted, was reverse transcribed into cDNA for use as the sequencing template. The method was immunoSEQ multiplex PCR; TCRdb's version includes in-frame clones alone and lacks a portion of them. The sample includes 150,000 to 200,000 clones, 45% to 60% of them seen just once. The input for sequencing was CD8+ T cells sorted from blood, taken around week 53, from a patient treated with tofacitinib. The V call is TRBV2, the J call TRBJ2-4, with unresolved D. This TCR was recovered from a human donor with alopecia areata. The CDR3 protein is CASSQGFVAKNIQYF. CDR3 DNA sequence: TGTGCCAGCAGTCAAGGGTTTGTAGCCAAAAACATTCAGTACTTC.